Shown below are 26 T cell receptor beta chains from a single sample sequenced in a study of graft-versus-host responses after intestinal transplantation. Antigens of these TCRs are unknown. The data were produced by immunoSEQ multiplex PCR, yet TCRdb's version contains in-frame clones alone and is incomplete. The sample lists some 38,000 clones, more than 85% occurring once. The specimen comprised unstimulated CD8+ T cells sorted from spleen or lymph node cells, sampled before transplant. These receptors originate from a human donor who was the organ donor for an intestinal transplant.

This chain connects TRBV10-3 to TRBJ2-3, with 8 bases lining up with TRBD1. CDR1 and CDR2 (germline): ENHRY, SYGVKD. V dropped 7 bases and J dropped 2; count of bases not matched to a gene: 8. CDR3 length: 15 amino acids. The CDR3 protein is CAITQGEHSTDTQYF. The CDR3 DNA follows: TGTGCCATCACACAGGGGGAGCACTCCACAGATACGCAGTATTTT.

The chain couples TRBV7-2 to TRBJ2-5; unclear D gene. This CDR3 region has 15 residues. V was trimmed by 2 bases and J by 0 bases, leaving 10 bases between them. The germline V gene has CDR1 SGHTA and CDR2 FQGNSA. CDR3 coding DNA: TGTGCCAGCAGCTTAACACCACGAGACCAAGAGACCCAGTACTTC. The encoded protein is CASSLTPRDQETQYF.

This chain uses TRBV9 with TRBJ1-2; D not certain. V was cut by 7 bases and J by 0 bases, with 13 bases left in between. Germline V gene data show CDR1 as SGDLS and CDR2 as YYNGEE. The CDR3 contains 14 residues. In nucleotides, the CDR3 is TGTGCCAGCGACACGGATCGGGCTAACTATGGCTACACCTTC. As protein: CASDTDRANYGYTF.

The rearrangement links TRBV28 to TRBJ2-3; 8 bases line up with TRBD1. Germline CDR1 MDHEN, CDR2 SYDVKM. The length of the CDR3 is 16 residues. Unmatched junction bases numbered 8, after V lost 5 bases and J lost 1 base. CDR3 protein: CASSLRTGWGTDTQYF. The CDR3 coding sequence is TGTGCCAGCAGTCTTCGGACAGGGTGGGGCACAGATACGCAGTATTTT.

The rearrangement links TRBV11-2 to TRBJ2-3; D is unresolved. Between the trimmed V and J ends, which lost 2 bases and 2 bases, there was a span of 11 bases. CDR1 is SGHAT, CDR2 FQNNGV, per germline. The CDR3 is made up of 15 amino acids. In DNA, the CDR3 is TGTGCCAGCAGCTTATTCCCCCAATCCACAGATACGCAGTATTTT. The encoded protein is CASSLFPQSTDTQYF. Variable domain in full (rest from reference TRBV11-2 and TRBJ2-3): EAGVAQSPRYKIIEKRQSVAFWCNPISGHATLYWYQQILGQGPKLLIQFQNNGVVDDSQLPKDRFSAERLKGVDSTLKIQPAKLEDSAVYLCASSLFPQSTDTQYFGPGTRLTVL.

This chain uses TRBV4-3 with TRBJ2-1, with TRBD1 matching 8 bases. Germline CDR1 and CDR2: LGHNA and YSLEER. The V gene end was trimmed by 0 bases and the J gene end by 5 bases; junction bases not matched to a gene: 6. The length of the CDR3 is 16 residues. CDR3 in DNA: TGCGCCAGCAGCCAAGATCATGAGACAGGGGACAATGAGCAGTTCTTC. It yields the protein CASSQDHETGDNEQFF.

The CDR3 DNA reads as TGTGCCAGCAGCGCCTCCGGGACTAGCGGGAGAAGTGAGCAGTTCTTC. Amino acid sequence: CASSASGTSGRSEQFF. This chain connects TRBV9 to TRBJ2-1, with TRBD2 identical over 14 bases. From germline, CDR1 is SGDLS and CDR2 YYNGEE. Unmatched junction bases numbered 8, after V lost 3 bases and J lost 9 bases. CDR3 length equals 16 residues.

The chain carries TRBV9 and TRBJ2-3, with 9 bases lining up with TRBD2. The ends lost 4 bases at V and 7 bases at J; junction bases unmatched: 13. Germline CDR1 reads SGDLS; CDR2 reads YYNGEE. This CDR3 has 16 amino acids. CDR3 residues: CASSPHRGLAEHTQYF. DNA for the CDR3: TGTGCCAGCAGCCCGCACCGGGGACTAGCCGAGCATACGCAGTATTTT. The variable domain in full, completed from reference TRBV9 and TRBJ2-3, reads DSGVTQTPKHLITATGQRVTLRCSPRSGDLSVYWYQQSLDQGLQFLIQYYNGEERAKGNILERFSAQQFPDLHSELNLSSLELGDSALYFCASSPHRGLAEHTQYFGPGTRLTVL.

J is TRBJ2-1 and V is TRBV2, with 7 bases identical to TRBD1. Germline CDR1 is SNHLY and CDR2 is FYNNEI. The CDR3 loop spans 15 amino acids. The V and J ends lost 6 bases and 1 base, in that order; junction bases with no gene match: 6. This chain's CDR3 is CASRSGGRSYNEQFF. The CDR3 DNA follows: TGTGCCAGCAGATCAGGGGGAAGGTCCTACAATGAGCAGTTCTTC.

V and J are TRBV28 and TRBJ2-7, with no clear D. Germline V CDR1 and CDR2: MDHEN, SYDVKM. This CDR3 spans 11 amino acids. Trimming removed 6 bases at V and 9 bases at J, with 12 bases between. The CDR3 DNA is TGTGCCAGCAGCCTAACGGCGTGGCAGTACTTC. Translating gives CASSLTAWQYF. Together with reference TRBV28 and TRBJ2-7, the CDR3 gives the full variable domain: DVKVTQSSRYLVKRTGEKVFLECVQDMDHENMFWYRQDPGLGLRLIYFSYDVKMKEKGDIPEGYSVSREKKERFSLILESASTNQTSMYLCASSLTAWQYFGPGTRLTVT.

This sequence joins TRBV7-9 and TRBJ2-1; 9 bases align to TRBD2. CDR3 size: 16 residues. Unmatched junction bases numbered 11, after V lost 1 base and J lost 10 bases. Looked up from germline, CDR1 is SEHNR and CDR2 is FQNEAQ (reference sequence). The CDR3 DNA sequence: TGTGCCAGCAGCTTAGGCTGGCGGGAGGGCCTTGGAGAGCAGTTCTTC. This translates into CASSLGWREGLGEQFF.

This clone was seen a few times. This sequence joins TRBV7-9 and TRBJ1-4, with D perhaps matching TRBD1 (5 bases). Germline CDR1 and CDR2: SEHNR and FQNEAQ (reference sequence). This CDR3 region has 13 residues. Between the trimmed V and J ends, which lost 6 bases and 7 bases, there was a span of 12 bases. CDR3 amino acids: CASSTPGGEKLFF. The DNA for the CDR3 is TGTGCCAGCAGTACACCCGGGGGTGAAAAACTGTTTTTT.

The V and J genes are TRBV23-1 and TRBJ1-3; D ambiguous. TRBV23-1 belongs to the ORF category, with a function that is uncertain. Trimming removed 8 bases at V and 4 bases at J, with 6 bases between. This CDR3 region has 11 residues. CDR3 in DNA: TGCGCCAGCCCGACAGGAAACACCATATATTTT. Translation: CASPTGNTIYF.

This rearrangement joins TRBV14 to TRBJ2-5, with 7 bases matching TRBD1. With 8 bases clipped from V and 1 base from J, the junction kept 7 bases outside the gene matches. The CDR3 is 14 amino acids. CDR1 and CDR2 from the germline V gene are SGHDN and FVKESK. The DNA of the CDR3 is TGTGCCAGCTTCAGCAGACAGGGCCAAGAGACCCAGTACTTC. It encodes CASFSRQGQETQYF.

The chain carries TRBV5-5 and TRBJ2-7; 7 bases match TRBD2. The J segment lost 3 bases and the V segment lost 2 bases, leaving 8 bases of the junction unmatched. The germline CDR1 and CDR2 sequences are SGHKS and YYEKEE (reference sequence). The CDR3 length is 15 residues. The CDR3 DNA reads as TGTGCCAGCAGCTTCGGACTAGTGGGGTTCTACGAGCAGTACTTC. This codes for CASSFGLVGFYEQYF. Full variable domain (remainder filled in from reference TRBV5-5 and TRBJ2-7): DAGVTQSPTHLIKTRGQQVTLRCSPISGHKSVSWYQQVLGQGPQFIFQYYEKEERGRGNFPDRFSARQFPNYSSELNVNALLLGDSALYLCASSFGLVGFYEQYFGPGTRLTVT.

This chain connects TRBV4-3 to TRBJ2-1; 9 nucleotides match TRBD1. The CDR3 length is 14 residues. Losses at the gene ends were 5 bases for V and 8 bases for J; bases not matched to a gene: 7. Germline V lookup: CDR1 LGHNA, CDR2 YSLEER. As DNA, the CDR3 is TGCGCCAGCAGCACCGGGACAGGGACACATGAGCAGTTCTTC. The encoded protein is CASSTGTGTHEQFF.

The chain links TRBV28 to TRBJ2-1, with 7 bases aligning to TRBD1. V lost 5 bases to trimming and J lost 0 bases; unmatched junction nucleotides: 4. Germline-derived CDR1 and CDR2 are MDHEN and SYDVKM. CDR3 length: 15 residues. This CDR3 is CASSTYRGSYNEQFF. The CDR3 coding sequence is TGTGCCAGCAGTACATACAGGGGCTCCTACAATGAGCAGTTCTTC.

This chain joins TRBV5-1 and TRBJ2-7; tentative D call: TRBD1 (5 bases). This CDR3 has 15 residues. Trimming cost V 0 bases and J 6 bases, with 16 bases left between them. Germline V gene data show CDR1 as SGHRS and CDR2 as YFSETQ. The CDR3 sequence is CASSLVRVEWSEQYF. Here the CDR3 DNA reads TGCGCCAGCAGCTTGGTCAGGGTAGAATGGAGCGAGCAGTACTTC.

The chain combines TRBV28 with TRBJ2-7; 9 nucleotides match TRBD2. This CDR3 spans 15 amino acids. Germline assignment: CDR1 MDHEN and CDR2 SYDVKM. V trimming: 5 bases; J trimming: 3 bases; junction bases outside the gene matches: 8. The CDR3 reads CASSRSGSRYYEQYF. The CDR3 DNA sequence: TGTGCCAGCAGTCGTAGCGGGAGCCGCTACTACGAGCAGTACTTC.

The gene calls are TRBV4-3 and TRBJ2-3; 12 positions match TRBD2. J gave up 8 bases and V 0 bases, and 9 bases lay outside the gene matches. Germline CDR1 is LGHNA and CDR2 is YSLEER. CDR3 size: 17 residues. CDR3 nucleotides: TGCGCCAGCAGCCAAGAACTGACTAGCGGGAGTGAGCTTACGCAGTATTTT. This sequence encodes CASSQELTSGSELTQYF.

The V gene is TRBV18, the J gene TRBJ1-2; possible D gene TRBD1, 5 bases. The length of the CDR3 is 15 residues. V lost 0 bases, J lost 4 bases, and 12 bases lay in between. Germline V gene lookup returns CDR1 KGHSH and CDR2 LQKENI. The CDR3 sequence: CASSPPDSPIYGYTF. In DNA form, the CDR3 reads TGTGCCAGCTCACCACCTGACAGCCCTATCTATGGCTACACCTTC.

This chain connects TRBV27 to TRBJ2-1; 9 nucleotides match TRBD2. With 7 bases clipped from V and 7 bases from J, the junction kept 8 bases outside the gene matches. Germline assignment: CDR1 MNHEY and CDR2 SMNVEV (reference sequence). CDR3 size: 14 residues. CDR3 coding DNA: TGTGCCAGCACTTCCGGGACTAGCCTTAATGAGCAGTTCTTC. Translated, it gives CASTSGTSLNEQFF.

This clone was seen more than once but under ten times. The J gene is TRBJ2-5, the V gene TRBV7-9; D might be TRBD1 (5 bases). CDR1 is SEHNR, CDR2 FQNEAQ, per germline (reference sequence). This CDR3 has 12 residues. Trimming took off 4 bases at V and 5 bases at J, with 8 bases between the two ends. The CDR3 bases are TGTGCCAGCAGCTCAGACAGTGAGACCCAGTACTTC. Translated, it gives CASSSDSETQYF.

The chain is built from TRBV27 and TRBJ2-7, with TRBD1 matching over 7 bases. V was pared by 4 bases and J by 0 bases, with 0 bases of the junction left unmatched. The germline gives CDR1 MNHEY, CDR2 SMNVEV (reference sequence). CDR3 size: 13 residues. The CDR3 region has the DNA TGTGCCAGCAGTTGGGACAGCTCCTACGAGCAGTACTTC. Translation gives CASSWDSSYEQYF.

CDR3 in amino acids: CSVEMGHEQYF. DNA of the CDR3: TGCAGCGTTGAGATGGGACACGAGCAGTACTTC. The rearrangement joins TRBV29-1 to TRBJ2-7; D possibly uses TRBD1 or TRBD2 (5 bases each). The CDR3 loop spans 11 amino acids. V shed 3 bases and J shed 5 bases, with 8 bases lying between them. In germline, CDR1 is SQVTM, CDR2 ANQGSEA.

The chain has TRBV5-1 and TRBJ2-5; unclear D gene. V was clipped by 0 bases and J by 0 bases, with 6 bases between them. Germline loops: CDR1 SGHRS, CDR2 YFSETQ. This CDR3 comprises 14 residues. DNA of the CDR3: TGCGCCAGCAGCTTGGTTGGGTACCAAGAGACCCAGTACTTC. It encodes CASSLVGYQETQYF.